Each of the 30 T cell receptor beta chains below was sequenced from the same sample in a study of CD8+ T cells in alopecia areata. Regarding treatment: oral pan-JAK inhibitor, 5-10 mg twice daily. The authors extracted RNA and reverse transcribed it into cDNA as the sequencing template. Profiling relied on immunoSEQ multiplex PCR, and the TCRdb table lists in-frame clones only, not all of them. The repertoire holds 110,000 to 150,000 clones, with around half as singletons. This specimen was CD8+ T cells sorted from blood, taken at week 4, from a patient treated with tofacitinib. These receptors all stem from a human donor with alopecia areata.

The J gene is TRBJ2-7, the V gene TRBV6-5; possibly TRBD2 for D (5 bases). Trimming removed 4 bases from V and 7 bases from J, with 14 bases in between. The CDR3 has 13 amino acids. Germline V gives CDR1 MNHEY, CDR2 SVGAGI. CDR3 sequence reads: CASSSAGKREQYF. DNA for the CDR3: TGTGCCAGCAGTTCCGCGGGCAAGAGGGAGCAGTACTTC.

The V call is TRBV7-9, the J call TRBJ2-7, with 8 bases aligning to TRBD2. V shed 3 bases and J 7 bases; nucleotides not matched to a gene: 5. The CDR3 consists of 13 residues. Germline V gene lookup returns CDR1 SEHNR and CDR2 FQNEAQ (reference sequence). In DNA form, the CDR3 reads TGTGCCAGCAGCTTCGGGCGGGGGGAGGAGCAGTACTTC. Translated: CASSFGRGEEQYF. Full variable domain (remainder filled in from reference TRBV7-9 and TRBJ2-7): DTGVSQNPRHKITKRGQNVTFRCDPISEHNRLYWYRQTLGQGPEFLTYFQNEAQLEKSRLLSDRFSAERPKGSFSTLEIQRTEQGDSAMYLCASSFGRGEEQYFGPGTRLTVT.

The V gene is TRBV6-1, the J gene TRBJ2-4; 7 bases map to TRBD2. The CDR3 consists of 16 residues. J lost 1 base, V lost 4 bases, and 7 bases had no gene match. Germline V gene data show CDR1 as MNHNS and CDR2 as SASEGT. CDR3: CASSVSDGGAKNIQYF. Here the CDR3 DNA reads TGTGCCAGCAGTGTCTCGGACGGGGGGGCCAAAAACATTCAGTACTTC.

The genes are TRBV7-9 and TRBJ1-1; maybe TRBD1 (5 bases). CDR3 length: 14 residues. CDR1 is SEHNR and CDR2 is FQNEAQ in the germline V gene (reference sequence). Between the trimmed V and J ends, which lost 6 bases and 4 bases, there was a span of 15 bases. CDR3 in DNA: TGTGCCAGCAGACCCGGGGGGTACGGCACTGAAGCTTTCTTT. Protein product: CASRPGGYGTEAFF.

The V gene is TRBV29-1, the J gene TRBJ2-7, with TRBD2 as a possible D gene (5 bases). The V and J ends lost 5 bases and 1 base respectively, with 12 bases between them. Looked up from germline, CDR1 is SQVTM and CDR2 is ANQGSEA. This CDR3 has 13 amino acids. The CDR3 here is CSVRLSGSYEQYF. The CDR3 region has the DNA TGCAGCGTTCGTTTATCGGGGTCCTACGAGCAGTACTTC.

Comments on this clone: Other DNA sequences in the same sample also yield this CDR3. The V and J genes are TRBV6-5 and TRBJ1-1; D is unresolved. Germline CDR1 reads MNHEY; CDR2 reads SVGAGI. Trimming cost V 0 bases and J 1 base, with 6 bases left between them. CDR3 length: 14 residues. The DNA of the CDR3 is TGTGCCAGCAGTTACTCTGGCGGGAACACTGAAGCTTTCTTT. Protein product: CASSYSGGNTEAFF.

This clone was counted once. The chain employs TRBV5-6 and TRBJ2-1; TRBD1 aligns across 12 bases. Germline V gives CDR1 SGHDT, CDR2 YYEEEE. Trimming took 3 bases from V and 9 from J; bases not matched to a gene: 4. The CDR3 is 14 amino acids. This CDR3 reads CASSSGQGAAEQFF. CDR3 nucleotides: TGTGCCAGCAGCTCGGGACAGGGGGCTGCTGAGCAGTTCTTC.

This clone was seen once. CDR3 region: CASSQTFSGGPRDEQFF. The CDR3 DNA sequence: TGCGCCAGCAGCCAAACTTTCAGCGGGGGCCCCCGGGATGAGCAGTTCTTC. The J gene is TRBJ2-1, the V gene TRBV4-1, with 8 bases matching TRBD2. Trimming removed 2 bases from V and 8 bases from J; junction bases left unmatched: 14. Germline V gene sequence: CDR1 MGHRA, CDR2 YSYEKL. There are 17 residues in the CDR3.

This clone was seen a handful of times. This sequence joins TRBV2 and TRBJ1-3, with a weak D call TRBD1 (5 bases). CDR1 is SNHLY and CDR2 is FYNNEI in the germline V gene. The ends were cut back, 3 bases at V and 0 bases at J, with 9 bases in the middle. The CDR3 contains 15 residues. The DNA of the CDR3 is TGTGCCAGCAGTGAGGGACGGGGCTCTGGAAACACCATATATTTT. This translates into CASSEGRGSGNTIYF.

This chain links TRBV6-6 with TRBJ2-7, with 7 bases aligning to TRBD1. With 1 base clipped from V and 2 bases from J, the junction kept 8 bases outside the gene matches. The CDR3 has 16 residues. Germline assignment: CDR1 MNHNY and CDR2 SVGAGI (reference sequence). The CDR3 protein is CASSYFGQVGTYEQYF. The DNA of the CDR3 is TGTGCCAGCAGTTACTTCGGACAGGTGGGGACCTACGAGCAGTACTTC.

CDR3 DNA sequence: TGTGCCAGCAGTTACTCAGTGGACGGGAACACTGAAGCTTTCTTT. As protein: CASSYSVDGNTEAFF. This chain links TRBV6-5 with TRBJ1-1; D uncertain. The V end lost 0 bases, the J end lost 1 base, and 9 bases lay between the germline ends. The CDR3 runs to 15 residues. In germline, CDR1 is MNHEY, CDR2 SVGAGI.

This rearrangement joins TRBV4-3 to TRBJ2-1, with D possibly matching TRBD1 (5 bases). This CDR3 contains 17 residues. In germline, CDR1 is LGHNA, CDR2 YSLEER. The V and J ends lost 4 bases and 12 bases respectively, with 28 bases between them. The CDR3 bases are TGCGCCAGCAGCCTAGGACGCGCCGGCACGACGGAGCAGGGGCAGTTCTTC. Amino acid sequence: CASSLGRAGTTEQGQFF.

V is TRBV5-6 and J is TRBJ1-1; D is uncertain. Trimming pared 4 bases from V and 2 bases from J, leaving 9 bases between. CDR1 is SGHDT and CDR2 is YYEEEE in the germline V gene. The CDR3 is 13 amino acids. CDR3 protein: CASSPESNTEAFF. The CDR3, as DNA: TGTGCCAGCAGCCCCGAATCCAACACTGAAGCTTTCTTT.

The chain is built from TRBV5-5 and TRBJ2-6; 9 bases match TRBD1. Germline-derived CDR1 and CDR2 are SGHKS and YYEKEE (reference sequence). The CDR3 spans 17 residues. J was trimmed by 4 bases and V by 4 bases; bases with no gene match: 9. The CDR3 loop reads CASSSPGTGFGANVLTF. CDR3 sequence (DNA): TGTGCCAGCAGCAGTCCCGGGACAGGGTTCGGGGCCAACGTCCTGACTTTC.

The chain combines TRBV2 with TRBJ2-5; D could derive from TRBD1 or TRBD2 (5 bases each). The CDR3 spans 13 residues. Looked up from germline, CDR1 is SNHLY and CDR2 is FYNNEI. Trimming cost V 4 bases and J 5 bases, with 11 bases left between them. CDR3 protein: CASSGRGAETQYF. The CDR3 DNA follows: TGTGCCAGCAGTGGTAGAGGGGCGGAGACCCAGTACTTC.

The chain couples TRBV6-6 to TRBJ2-5; D is unclear. CDR1 is MNHNY and CDR2 is SVGAGI in the germline V gene (reference sequence). There are 10 residues in the CDR3. Trimming removed 10 bases from V and 5 bases from J, with 8 bases in between. The CDR3: CATFWETQYF. The DNA for the CDR3 is TGTGCCACATTTTGGGAGACCCAGTACTTC.

The chain recombines TRBV30 with TRBJ2-5, with D possibly being TRBD1 or TRBD2 (5 bases each). Deletions cut 0 bases from V and 5 bases from J, with 10 bases between. This CDR3 contains 13 residues. Germline CDR1 GTSNPN, CDR2 SVGIG (reference sequence). This CDR3 reads CAWSVWGGETQYF. DNA for the CDR3: TGTGCCTGGAGTGTTTGGGGCGGGGAGACCCAGTACTTC.

The rearrangement links TRBV27 to TRBJ2-1, with a weak D call TRBD1 (6 bases). Trimming took 4 bases from V and 8 from J, leaving 15 bases between them. The CDR3 runs 14 residues. Germline V gives CDR1 MNHEY, CDR2 SMNVEV (reference sequence). CDR3 sequence reads: CASSSPAGDDEQFF. The CDR3 DNA reads as TGTGCCAGCAGTTCCCCCGCAGGGGACGATGAGCAGTTCTTC.

The CDR3 DNA sequence: TGCAGCGTTGAAGATCCAGGGGGGGCCTCCTACGAGCAGTACTTC. Translated: CSVEDPGGASYEQYF. V gene TRBV29-1 combines with J gene TRBJ2-7, with D perhaps assigned TRBD1 or TRBD2 (7 bases each). The CDR3 is 15 residues long. V was shortened by 0 bases and J by 0 bases, with 12 bases between the two germline ends. The germline CDR1 and CDR2 sequences are SQVTM and ANQGSEA.

This chain links TRBV7-9 with TRBJ2-5; TRBD1 agrees at 7 bases. CDR1 is SEHNR, CDR2 FQNEAQ, per germline (reference sequence). V trimming: 5 bases; J trimming: 2 bases; junction bases outside the gene matches: 11. This CDR3 comprises 16 residues. CDR3 bases: TGTGCCAGCAGCCGAGAGCCAGGACAGGAACAAGAGACCCAGTACTTC. This translates into CASSREPGQEQETQYF.

This clone appeared a few times. The rearrangement uses TRBV5-1 and TRBJ2-5; TRBD2 is a possible D gene (6 bases). CDR3 length: 14 amino acids. Germline CDR1 and CDR2: SGHRS and YFSETQ. Trimming shortened V by 0 bases and J by 0 bases, and 6 bases separated the two germline ends. CDR3 in DNA: TGCGCCAGCAGCTTGGGGGACTACCAAGAGACCCAGTACTTC. Its translation is CASSLGDYQETQYF.

CDR3 DNA: TGTGCCAGCAGTTACGGTCCGGGCGGGGAACCCCTCCACTTT. It codes for CASSYGPGGEPLHF. The V call is TRBV6-5, the J call TRBJ1-6, with D unresolved. The germline V gene has CDR1 MNHEY and CDR2 SVGAGI. The V end lost 2 bases, the J end lost 12 bases, and 14 bases lay between the germline ends. This CDR3 is 14 amino acids long.

The V and J genes are TRBV7-9 and TRBJ1-5, with a possible D match to TRBD1 (6 bases). CDR1 and CDR2 from the germline V gene are SEHNR and FQNEAQ (reference sequence). V was trimmed by 3 bases and J by 0 bases, leaving 12 bases between them. The CDR3 is made up of 16 amino acids. CDR3 nucleotides: TGTGCCAGCAGCTTGATCAGGGGAAATAGCAATCAGCCCCAGCATTTT. Residues: CASSLIRGNSNQPQHF. Full variable domain (outside the CDR3, taken from reference TRBV7-9 and TRBJ1-5): DTGVSQNPRHKITKRGQNVTFRCDPISEHNRLYWYRQTLGQGPEFLTYFQNEAQLEKSRLLSDRFSAERPKGSFSTLEIQRTEQGDSAMYLCASSLIRGNSNQPQHFGDGTRLSIL.

The rearrangement links TRBV5-4 to TRBJ2-2; TRBD1 matches 11 bases. The CDR3 runs 15 residues. V lost 4 bases to trimming and J lost 5 bases; unmatched junction nucleotides: 4. Germline V gives CDR1 SGHNT, CDR2 YYREEE (reference sequence). CDR3 nucleotide sequence: TGTGCCAGCAGCCCGGGACAGGGGGGAACCGGGGAGCTGTTTTTT. Translating gives CASSPGQGGTGELFF.

V gene TRBV29-1 combines with J gene TRBJ2-1; D tentatively fits TRBD1 or TRBD2 (5 bases each). From germline, CDR1 is SQVTM and CDR2 ANQGSEA. V lost 6 bases and J 7 bases, leaving 10 bases between the germline ends. CDR3 length: 11 amino acids. CDR3: CSVLWGNEQFF. The CDR3 region has the DNA TGCAGCGTGCTATGGGGGAATGAGCAGTTCTTC.

This chain connects TRBV7-9 to TRBJ1-2; D is uncertain. Germline-derived CDR1 and CDR2 are SEHNR and FQNEAQ (reference sequence). V was shortened by 0 bases and J by 2 bases, with 4 bases between the two germline ends. CDR3 length: 13 residues. CDR3 DNA: TGTGCCAGCAGCTTAGCAGGGAACTATGGCTACACCTTC. Its protein is CASSLAGNYGYTF.

This clone was detected a few times. The chain joins TRBV4-1 to TRBJ2-4, with 7 bases fitting TRBD2. The CDR3 spans 15 residues. Trimming at V came to 0 bases and at J to 7 bases, leaving 6 bases not matched to a gene. Germline CDR1 reads MGHRA; CDR2 reads YSYEKL. The CDR3 sequence is CASSQDQGEGNIQYF. The CDR3 coding sequence is TGCGCCAGCAGCCAAGATCAAGGGGAGGGTAACATTCAGTACTTC.

A remark on this clone: This CDR3 is also generated by other DNA sequences in the sample. The rearrangement joins TRBV18 to TRBJ2-5; D gene unclear. The germline V gene has CDR1 KGHSH and CDR2 LQKENI. This CDR3 has 13 amino acids. Trimming pared 3 bases from V and 2 bases from J, leaving 7 bases between. CDR3 region: CASSPPPQETQYF. In DNA form, the CDR3 reads TGTGCCAGCTCACCCCCCCCGCAAGAGACCCAGTACTTC.

The CDR3 nucleotides read TGTGCCAGCAGCCAAACAGGGGGCTTTAGCTACACCTTC. This translates into CASSQTGGFSYTF. The rearrangement links TRBV5-6 to TRBJ1-2; 9 bases line up with TRBD1. CDR1 and CDR2 from the germline V gene are SGHDT and YYEEEE. This CDR3 contains 13 residues. V lost 4 bases, J lost 9 bases, and 7 bases stayed unmatched. Based on the CDR3 plus reference TRBV5-6 and TRBJ1-2, the full variable domain is DAGVTQSPTHLIKTRGQQVTLRCSPKSGHDTVSWYQQALGQGPQFIFQYYEEEERQRGNFPDRFSGHQFPNYSSELNVNALLLGDSALYLCASSQTGGFSYTFGSGTRLTVV.

CDR3 residues: CASSVGQMNTEAFF. The CDR3 region has the DNA TGTGCCAGCAGCGTAGGACAGATGAACACTGAAGCTTTCTTT. The chain links TRBV9 to TRBJ1-1, with a tentative D call TRBD1 (5 bases). The CDR3 extends over 14 amino acids. The germline CDR1 and CDR2 sequences are SGDLS and YYNGEE. Trimming took off 0 bases at V and 0 bases at J, with 6 bases between the two ends.